Listed below are T cell receptor beta chains from one sample, sequenced in a study of response to subunit inactivated influenza vaccine. TCRdb ran MiXCR on the RT-PCR reads and lists one entry per CDR3 protein. Of about 520,000 distinct CDR3 sequences listed, around 25% are singletons. The sample in question was CD4+ T cells sorted from PBMCs, obtained 4 to 6 days after vaccination. Receptors were obtained from a middle-aged man who received an inactivated influenza vaccine. CDR3s include the opening cysteine and the closing phenylalanine or tryptophan. The D gene is left open where the match is weak. Clone size, where shown, is once, few, many, or a class for clones that have expanded.

NA,TRBV10-2,TRBJ1-5,NA,TGCGCCAGCAAACTGGACGTTAGCAATCAGCCCCAGCATTTT,CASKLDVSNQPQHF
NA,TRBV4-2,TRBJ2-1,TRBD2,TGTGCCAGCAGCCAAGACGTAGCGGGAGGGTACAATGAGCAGTTCTTC,CASSQDVAGGYNEQFF
NA,TRBV7-2,TRBJ2-1,NA,TGTGCCAGCAGCTCCAGCCCCTCCTACAATGAGCAGTTCTTC,CASSSSPSYNEQFF
many,TRBV12-3/TRBV12-4,TRBJ2-1,TRBD2,TGTGCCAGCAGTTCTTTAGCGGGATTGGGCAATGAGCAGTTCTTC,CASSSLAGLGNEQFF
few,TRBV7-9,TRBJ2-1,TRBD2,TGTGCCAGCAGCTTAGTTCGCGGGGGGATCTACAATGAGCAGTTCTTC,CASSLVRGGIYNEQFF
few,TRBV4-1,TRBJ2-7,TRBD1,TGCGCCAGCAGCCAAGGACAGGGTTCTACCTACGAGCAGTACTTC,CASSQGQGSTYEQYF
NA,TRBV20-1,TRBJ1-3,TRBD1,TGCAGTGCCGCGGACAGGGTCGGAAACACCATATATTTT,CSAADRVGNTIYF
NA,TRBV20-1,TRBJ2-7,NA,TGCAGTGCTCGTTATGGAGACGAGCAGTACTTC,CSARYGDEQYF
few,TRBV6-2/TRBV6-3,TRBJ2-7,TRBD1,TGTGCCAGCAGCCCGAGCCGGGGACAGGGTTCCCACGAGCAGTACTTC,CASSPSRGQGSHEQYF
few,TRBV11-1,TRBJ2-6,NA,TGTGCCAGCAGCTTAGATGTGGGACACATCTCTGGGGCCAACGTCCTGACTTTC,CASSLDVGHISGANVLTF
many,TRBV5-1,TRBJ2-3,NA,TGCGCCAGCAGCTCAAGACAACCGGGACCGAGCACAGATACGCAGTATTTT,CASSSRQPGPSTDTQYF
NA,TRBV11-2,TRBJ1-1,NA,TGTGCCAGCAGCCCTAGAGTGTCGAACACTGAAGCTTTCTTT,CASSPRVSNTEAFF
NA,TRBV6-1,TRBJ2-7,TRBD2,TGTGCCAGCAGCCCCCGACGGGGGGGCCCATTGGACGAGCAGTACTTC,CASSPRRGGPLDEQYF
few,TRBV7-2,TRBJ2-1,TRBD2,TGTGCCAGCAGCTTCCAGGTAGCGGGCTCCTACAATGAGCAGTTCTTC,CASSFQVAGSYNEQFF
NA,TRBV4-3,TRBJ2-7,NA,TGCGCCAGCAGCCAATCGGACGGAAATTACTACGAGCAGTACTTC,CASSQSDGNYYEQYF
few,TRBV12-3/TRBV12-4,TRBJ1-2,NA,TGTGCCAGCAGTTTAGGGCAGGGGCGATTCTATGGCTACACCTTC,CASSLGQGRFYGYTF
NA,TRBV7-8,TRBJ1-5,NA,TGTGCCAGCAGTTTGAACAGGGAATCAGGGCCCCAGCATTTT,CASSLNRESGPQHF
NA,TRBV20-1,TRBJ2-1,NA,TGCAGTGCTAGAGATCGGAGTAGCTCCTACAATGAGCAGTTCTTC,CSARDRSSSYNEQFF
few,TRBV6-2/TRBV6-3,TRBJ2-7,TRBD2,TGTGCCAGCAAGGGCGGGAGCGGCTACGAGCAGTACTTC,CASKGGSGYEQYF
NA,TRBV28,TRBJ2-1,TRBD2,TGTGCCAGCATCAACGGGGGGTACAATGAGCAGTTCTTC,CASINGGYNEQFF
few,TRBV7-9,TRBJ2-5,NA,TGTGCCAGCAGCCCTCATAGCCTCGGAGAGACCCAGTACTTC,CASSPHSLGETQYF
few,TRBV18,TRBJ2-7,NA,TGTGCCAGCTCACCACCTGCGCGGCTCTCCTACGAGCAGTACTTC,CASSPPARLSYEQYF
many,TRBV20-1,TRBJ2-2,TRBD1,TGCAGCGTTAGGGACAGACACACCGGGGAGCTGTTTTTT,CSVRDRHTGELFF
NA,TRBV20-1,TRBJ2-3,TRBD2,TGCAGTGCTAGACGACTAGCGGGAGGACACACAGATACGCAGTATTTT,CSARRLAGGHTDTQYF
few,TRBV5-1,TRBJ1-5,NA,TGCGCCAGCAGCTTGTCACCAGGGACCCAGCCCCAGCATTTT,CASSLSPGTQPQHF
NA,TRBV4-3,TRBJ1-5,NA,TGCGCCAGCAGCCAACGAGACACCCCCAAACATAGCAATCAGCCCCAGCATTTT,CASSQRDTPKHSNQPQHF
few,TRBV29-1,TRBJ2-3,NA,TGCAGCACCTGGGGGGACACCACAGATACGCAGTATTTT,CSTWGDTTDTQYF
few,TRBV12-3/TRBV12-4,TRBJ1-5,NA,TGTGCCAGCAGTTTTACCGGCAATCAGCCCCAGCATTTT,CASSFTGNQPQHF
many,TRBV20-1,TRBJ2-7,NA,TGCAGTGCTAGGCAGCAGTCAAGAGGGGAGCAGTACTTC,CSARQQSRGEQYF
many,TRBV6-5,TRBJ2-7,NA,TGTGCCAGCAGTTACTCGGCCAGGGCGGCCTACGAGCAGTACTTC,CASSYSARAAYEQYF
few,TRBV7-8,TRBJ2-3,NA,TGTGCCAGCAGCCGTGACACCCCCGAGGGGACGCAGTATTTT,CASSRDTPEGTQYF
few,TRBV20-1,TRBJ2-7,NA,TGCAGTGCTAGAGCGGTAAAGCACGAGCAGTACTTC,CSARAVKHEQYF
few,TRBV5-1,TRBJ2-7,NA,TGCGCCAGCAGCTTGGGCTACTCGACCTACGAGCAGTACTTC,CASSLGYSTYEQYF
few,TRBV14,TRBJ2-5,NA,TGTGCCAGCAGCCAAGATTGGGTGCGGCAAGAGACCCAGTACTTC,CASSQDWVRQETQYF
once,TRBV25-1,TRBJ2-7,TRBD2,TGTGCCAGCAGCAGGGACTATGGCTACGAGCAGTACTTC,CASSRDYGYEQYF
few,TRBV5-5,TRBJ2-7,TRBD1,TGTGCCAGCAGCTTCGGACAGGGGATCTCCTACGAGCAGTACTTC,CASSFGQGISYEQYF
many,TRBV30,TRBJ1-1,NA,TGTGCCTGGAGTACCCCGGGCACTGAAGCTTTCTTT,CAWSTPGTEAFF
NA,TRBV20-1,TRBJ2-1,TRBD2,TGCAGTGCGAGTAGGACTAGTAACAATGAGCAGTTCTTC,CSASRTSNNEQFF
NA,TRBV4-3,TRBJ2-7,NA,TGCGCCAGCAGCCAAGATTTTAGGGCAATCAGCTCCTACGAGCAGTACTTC,CASSQDFRAISSYEQYF
many,TRBV20-1,TRBJ2-1,NA,TGCAGTGCTAGAGATCGGTCCCGGTCCCGCTACAATGAGCAGTTCTTC,CSARDRSRSRYNEQFF
NA,TRBV6-2/TRBV6-3,TRBJ1-5,NA,TGTGCCAGCAGACACCCGGGGGGGGGACGGGGCAATCAGCCCCAGCATTTT,CASRHPGGGRGNQPQHF
NA,TRBV20-1,TRBJ1-2,NA,TGCAGTGCTAGCCTGGGGGCGGGTGGCTACACCTTC,CSASLGAGGYTF
NA,TRBV7-3,TRBJ2-1,NA,TGTGCCAGCAGCCGCAAGTGGAACAATGAGCAGTTCTTC,CASSRKWNNEQFF
NA,TRBV29-1,TRBJ2-1,TRBD2,TGCAGCGTAGAGGGACTAGCGGTAATCAACAATGAGCAGTTCTTC,CSVEGLAVINNEQFF
few,TRBV20-1,TRBJ2-7,TRBD1,TGCAGTGCTACGGGACAGCCGTCTCGGGAGCAGTACTTC,CSATGQPSREQYF
NA,TRBV4-2,TRBJ1-1,TRBD1,TGTGCCAGCAGTCGACAAGGGACAGGGAACACTGAAGCTTTCTTT,CASSRQGTGNTEAFF